The rows below give T cell receptor beta chains drawn from one sample of a study of T cell responses to AZD1222 COVID-19 vaccine. Sequencing was performed with immunoSEQ multiplex PCR; in TCRdb, only in-frame clones are kept and a portion is missing. The repertoire holds roughly 30,000 clones, with around 78% as singletons. The source material was peripheral blood, sampled 28 days after the second AZD1222 dose. The receptors originated from an adult who received the AZD1222 COVID-19 vaccine. Each CDR3 is given with its conserved first and last residue. D genes are given only for firm matches. Clone size is given for some rows only: seen once, a few or many times, or a class if the clone is expanded.

D,J,V,size,DNA,CDR3
.,TRBJ1-1,TRBV19,few,TGTGCCAGTAGTCTCGGGAAAAACACTGAAGCTTTCTTT,CASSLGKNTEAFF
.,TRBJ2-6,TRBV5-1,.,TGCGCCAGCAGCTTGGTGCCGACTACAGTCTCTGGGGCCAACGTCCTGACTTTC,CASSLVPTTVSGANVLTF
TRBD1,TRBJ1-4,TRBV28,.,TGTGCCAGCAGCCGGACAGGGGGTGGTGAAAAACTGTTTTTT,CASSRTGGGEKLFF
TRBD1,TRBJ1-2,TRBV6-5,.,TGTGCCAGCAGTTTTGGGGACAGCCCCTACTATGGCTACACCTTC,CASSFGDSPYYGYTF
.,TRBJ2-6,TRBV29-1,.,TGCAGCGTTGGACTGGAACCCGGGGCCAACGTCCTGACTTTC,CSVGLEPGANVLTF
TRBD2,TRBJ2-1,TRBV7-8,.,TGTGCCAGCAGCTTATCGGGGCGGGAGGGCTACAATGAGCAGTTCTTC,CASSLSGREGYNEQFF
.,TRBJ1-5,TRBV6-6,.,TGTGCCAGCAGTTACAAGAGACAGGCCAATCAGCCCCAGCATTTT,CASSYKRQANQPQHF
TRBD1,TRBJ1-5,TRBV5-1,once,TGCGCCAGCAGCCCGGGACAGACCTCTAATAGCAATCAGCCCCAGCATTTT,CASSPGQTSNSNQPQHF
.,TRBJ1-1,TRBV9,once,TGTGCCAGCAGCGTTGGCCTCATGAACACTGAAGCTTTCTTT,CASSVGLMNTEAFF
TRBD2,TRBJ2-1,TRBV5-6,.,TGTGCCAGCAGCTTCGGGCTAGCGGGAGCCAGTGAGCAGTTCTTC,CASSFGLAGASEQFF
.,TRBJ1-3,TRBV10-1,once,TGCGCCAGCAGACCGGACAACTCTGGAAACACCATATATTTT,CASRPDNSGNTIYF
.,TRBJ1-2,TRBV6-2/TRBV6-3,.,TGTGCCAGCAGTTATCTGTGGAACTATGGCTACACCTTC,CASSYLWNYGYTF
.,TRBJ2-7,TRBV7-8,.,TGTGCCAGCAGTCTTAACAGAAACTACGAGCAGTACTTC,CASSLNRNYEQYF
.,TRBJ2-1,TRBV7-2,once,TGTGCCAGCAGCCCCGTTAGGACAAGTATTGGGCAGTTCTTC,CASSPVRTSIGQFF
.,TRBJ2-6,TRBV3-1/TRBV3-2,.,TGTGCCAGCAGCCAAGTAGGCCGGGGGACAGTTGAAGCCAACGTCCTGACTTTC,CASSQVGRGTVEANVLTF
.,TRBJ2-7,TRBV4-2,.,TGTGCCAGCAGCCAAGATCCAGGGACTGGGGCCTACGAGCAGTACTTC,CASSQDPGTGAYEQYF
.,TRBJ2-4,TRBV5-1,.,TGCGCCAGCAGCTTGGACGCGGATGGGCTGAACATTCAGTACTTC,CASSLDADGLNIQYF
TRBD1,TRBJ2-3,TRBV5-5,.,TGTGCCAGCAGCCCCCTCTCGACAGGGTCCACAGATACGCAGTATTTT,CASSPLSTGSTDTQYF
TRBD1,TRBJ1-2,TRBV27,.,TGTGCCAGCAGTGCGATAACAGGGGGAGGCTACACCTTC,CASSAITGGGYTF
.,TRBJ1-6,TRBV2,.,TGTGCCAGCAGCCCCCTCACAGGGTTTGTACCCCTCCACTTT,CASSPLTGFVPLHF
.,TRBJ1-2,TRBV20-1,.,TGCAGTGCTAGTACGATCGGGTCCCGGCTCTATGGCTACACCTTC,CSASTIGSRLYGYTF
.,TRBJ1-4,TRBV11-2,.,TGTGCCGGCTCGACGCGGGGTGAAAAACTGTTTTTT,CAGSTRGEKLFF
TRBD2,TRBJ2-1,TRBV7-2,.,TGTGCCAGCAGCGCCGGGGGGACTTCCGCCTACAATGAGCAGTTCTTC,CASSAGGTSAYNEQFF
TRBD2,TRBJ2-3,TRBV4-3,.,TGCGCCAGCAGCCAACTTCAAGCGGGAGGAAGCACAGATACGCAGTATTTT,CASSQLQAGGSTDTQYF
TRBD1,TRBJ2-7,TRBV5-5,.,TGTGCCAGCAGCGCCGGGACAGGGCAATACGAGCAGTACTTC,CASSAGTGQYEQYF
.,TRBJ1-6,TRBV18,few,TGTGCCAGCTCACCACGGTCAGAAAATAATTCACCCCTCCACTTT,CASSPRSENNSPLHF
.,TRBJ1-2,TRBV28,.,TGTGCCAGCAGTTTAGATTCCCGGAGTACCTATGGCTACACCTTC,CASSLDSRSTYGYTF
.,TRBJ1-5,TRBV2,few,TGTGCCAGCAGTGTTTCCCAGGGCAATCAGCCCCAGCATTTT,CASSVSQGNQPQHF
.,TRBJ1-3,TRBV28,.,TGTGCCAGCAGTCCCGGGGGCAGCGGCACCATATATTTT,CASSPGGSGTIYF
.,TRBJ2-3,TRBV5-5,once,TGTGCCAGCAGCTTGGCCGGGGTTGAAGATACGCAGTATTTT,CASSLAGVEDTQYF
.,TRBJ2-2,TRBV5-5,.,TGTGCCAGCAGCTTGTGGGGGGGCCTGAACACCGGGGAGCTGTTTTTT,CASSLWGGLNTGELFF
.,TRBJ1-6,TRBV7-2,.,TGTGCCAGCAGCTTCCGACCCGACAGCTATAATTCACCCCTCCACTTT,CASSFRPDSYNSPLHF
TRBD1,TRBJ1-1,TRBV29-1,few,TGCAGCGCGGGGGACAGGGATGCTTTCTTT,CSAGDRDAFF
.,TRBJ2-1,TRBV14,once,TGTGCCAGCAGCCAAGGGGCTAACTTCAATGAGCAGTTCTTC,CASSQGANFNEQFF
.,TRBJ1-1,TRBV7-9,.,TGTGCCAGCAGCTTAGGGTATCGGGATAAAGCTTTCTTT,CASSLGYRDKAFF
.,TRBJ2-7,TRBV9,.,TGTGCCAGCAGCCCGGACCGATCTCGAGGCCACGAGCAGTACTTC,CASSPDRSRGHEQYF
TRBD1,TRBJ1-1,TRBV5-8,.,TGTGCCAGCAGACCCGGGACAGTAGCTTTCTTT,CASRPGTVAFF
.,TRBJ1-6,TRBV4-1,.,TGCGCCAGCAGCCACGGACAAAGCTCCTATAATTCACCCCTCCACTTT,CASSHGQSSYNSPLHF
.,TRBJ2-2,TRBV5-1,once,TGCGCCAGCAGCCCGGGTTCGGACTACACCGGGGAGCTGTTTTTT,CASSPGSDYTGELFF
.,TRBJ2-3,TRBV4-1,.,TGCGCCAGCAGCCGGGCCGAAACAGATACGCAGTATTTT,CASSRAETDTQYF
.,TRBJ1-5,TRBV6-1,few,TGTGCCAGCAGTGAATTGGGGTATGGTCAGCCCCAGCATTTT,CASSELGYGQPQHF
.,TRBJ2-1,TRBV7-3,.,TGTGCCAGCAGCTTATCGGGCAGTAGCAATGAGCAGTTCTTC,CASSLSGSSNEQFF
.,TRBJ2-5,TRBV6-5,.,TGTGCCAGCAGTCGGGATGTGGAGACCCAGTACTTC,CASSRDVETQYF
TRBD2,TRBJ2-6,TRBV7-3,few,TGTGCCAGCAGCAAAATAGCGGGAGCTTACTCTGGGGCCAACGTCCTGACTTTC,CASSKIAGAYSGANVLTF
TRBD1,TRBJ1-2,TRBV6-1,.,TGTGCCAGCAGTGATTCGACAGGGAAATATGGCTACACCTTC,CASSDSTGKYGYTF
TRBD1,TRBJ2-7,TRBV10-2,.,TGCGCCAGTGGGACAGAGCTGCCCTACGAGCAGTACTTC,CASGTELPYEQYF
.,TRBJ1-5,TRBV29-1,.,TGCAGCGTTACACAGGGAGGCAATCAGCCCCAGCATTTT,CSVTQGGNQPQHF
.,TRBJ1-4,TRBV28,few,TGTGCCAGCAGTGTCCCGACAGCAACTAATGAAAAACTGTTTTTT,CASSVPTATNEKLFF
.,TRBJ2-7,TRBV5-1,.,TGCGCCAGCAGTTCACAGGGAACCCTCGGGGGGCAGTACTTC,CASSSQGTLGGQYF
.,TRBJ1-5,TRBV29-1,.,TGCAGCGTTGATCGTCAGGGAGGGGGTAGCAATCAGCCCCAGCATTTT,CSVDRQGGGSNQPQHF
TRBD1,TRBJ1-1,TRBV15,.,TGTGCCACCAGCAGTGCCCTGGGACAGGGAATTTACGCTTTCTTT,CATSSALGQGIYAFF
TRBD1,TRBJ1-2,TRBV5-4,few,TGTGCCAGCAGCTTGGACAGGGGGCAGGGCTATGGCTACACCTTC,CASSLDRGQGYGYTF
.,TRBJ1-3,TRBV28,.,TGTGCCAGCGGCACTCAGGGTTCCGGAAACACCATATATTTT,CASGTQGSGNTIYF
.,TRBJ1-1,TRBV10-1,.,TGCGCCAGCAGTGAGTCAGGCAGGGCAAAAACTGAAGCTTTCTTT,CASSESGRAKTEAFF
.,TRBJ1-2,TRBV18,.,TGTGCCAGCTCCCGTATGACAGACCCTATTAACTATGGCTACACCTTC,CASSRMTDPINYGYTF
.,TRBJ1-5,TRBV6-5,.,TGTGCCAGCAGTTCCCCCGGGGGTTATAGCAATCAGCCCCAGCATTTT,CASSSPGGYSNQPQHF
.,TRBJ1-1,TRBV16,.,TGTGCCAGCAGCCCCCAGAGGAACACTGAAGCTTTCTTT,CASSPQRNTEAFF
.,TRBJ2-3,TRBV5-1,once,TGCGCCAGCCTACCGGGGGGCGGCACAGATACGCAGTATTTT,CASLPGGGTDTQYF
.,TRBJ2-1,TRBV6-1,.,TGTGCCAGCAGTGAAGGGAGAAGCAATGAGCAGTTCTTC,CASSEGRSNEQFF